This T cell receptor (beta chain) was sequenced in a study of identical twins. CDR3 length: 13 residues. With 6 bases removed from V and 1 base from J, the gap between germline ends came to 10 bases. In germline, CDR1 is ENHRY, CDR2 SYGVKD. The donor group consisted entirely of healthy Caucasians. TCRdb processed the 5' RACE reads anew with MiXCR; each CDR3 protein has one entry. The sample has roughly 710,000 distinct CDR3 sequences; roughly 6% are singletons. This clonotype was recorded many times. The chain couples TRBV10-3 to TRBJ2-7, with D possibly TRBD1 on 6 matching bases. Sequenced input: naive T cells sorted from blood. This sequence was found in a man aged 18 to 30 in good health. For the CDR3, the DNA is TGTGCCATCAGGGGGGACACTTCCTACGAGCAGTACTTC. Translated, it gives CAIRGDTSYEQYF.